This entry lists 30 T cell receptor beta chains sequenced from one sample in a study of T cell clones after liver transplantation. The assay was immunoSEQ multiplex PCR, and TCRdb's table has in-frame clones only and misses some. This table has about 6,100 clones, 65% to 80% appearing once. Sequencing used CD8+ T cells from blood, obtained 24 months after liver transplant. The receptors originated from a human patient who received a liver transplant. Some of the T cells might come from the graft donor.

The chain links TRBV2 to TRBJ1-2; D is unclear. V lost 0 bases and J lost 2, with 13 bases in between. This CDR3 contains 16 residues. Germline lookup yields CDR1 SNHLY and CDR2 FYNNEI. Here the CDR3 reads CASSEALGVPNYGYTF. CDR3 bases: TGTGCCAGCAGTGAAGCGCTTGGGGTCCCGAACTATGGCTACACCTTC.

The rearrangement joins TRBV27 to TRBJ2-2; D not resolved. The CDR3 runs 12 residues. The ends were cut back, 2 bases at V and 8 bases at J, with 6 bases in the middle. CDR1 is MNHEY and CDR2 is SMNVEV in the germline V gene (reference sequence). CDR3 DNA sequence: TGTGCCAGCAGTTTAGCCGTAGGGGAGCTGTTTTTT. Its protein product is CASSLAVGELFF.

V is TRBV6-5 and J is TRBJ2-3; TRBD2 matches 7 bases. The ends lost 0 bases at V and 6 bases at J; junction bases unmatched: 3. Germline CDR1 reads MNHEY; CDR2 reads SVGAGI. CDR3 length: 14 amino acids. The CDR3 here is CASSYSGEGDTQYF. The DNA of the CDR3 is TGTGCCAGCAGTTACTCGGGGGAGGGGGATACGCAGTATTTT.

The J gene is TRBJ2-3, the V gene TRBV6-1; possibly TRBD2 for D (6 bases). Germline lookup yields CDR1 MNHNS and CDR2 SASEGT. V was pared by 3 bases and J by 2 bases, with 9 bases between. CDR3 length equals 14 residues. The CDR3 loop reads CASSEAGPTDTQYF. CDR3 DNA sequence: TGTGCCAGCAGTGAGGCGGGGCCCACAGATACGCAGTATTTT.

The V call is TRBV28, the J call TRBJ2-2, with TRBD1 identical over 7 bases. Germline-derived CDR1 and CDR2 are MDHEN and SYDVKM. The CDR3 loop spans 16 amino acids. V was pared by 3 bases and J by 3 bases, with 7 bases of the junction left unmatched. The CDR3 bases are TGTGCCAGCAGTTTGGGCTTAGGGGGCGACACCGGGGAGCTGTTTTTT. Translating it yields CASSLGLGGDTGELFF.

This CDR3 reads CASSSGRSPEQYF. CDR3 coding DNA: TGTGCCAGCAGTTCTGGACGTTCCCCCGAGCAGTACTTC. The V gene is TRBV7-9, the J gene TRBJ2-7; D ambiguous. This CDR3 is 13 amino acids long. Germline V gene lookup returns CDR1 SEHNR and CDR2 FQNEAQ (reference sequence). Trimming removed 6 bases at V and 6 bases at J, with 15 bases between.

This chain links TRBV29-1 with TRBJ2-6, with 7 bases lining up with TRBD1. The germline V gene has CDR1 SQVTM and CDR2 ANQGSEA. This CDR3 is built from 15 residues. Trimming took 4 bases from V and 4 from J; bases not matched to a gene: 7. The DNA of the CDR3 is TGCAGCGTTGCCATGACAGGGCTCGGGGCCAACGTCCTGACTTTC. Translated: CSVAMTGLGANVLTF.

This chain uses TRBV7-8 with TRBJ2-7; D assignment may be TRBD1 or TRBD2 (5 bases each). This CDR3 is 14 amino acids long. The germline CDR1 and CDR2 sequences are SGHVS and FQNEAQ. Trimming shortened V by 6 bases and J by 2 bases, and 14 bases separated the two germline ends. The CDR3 nucleotides are TGTGCCAGCAGGCCTCCGGGACGACCCTACGAGCAGTACTTC. Translating gives CASRPPGRPYEQYF.

The chain couples TRBV27 to TRBJ2-1; D is undetermined. The CDR3 has 14 amino acids. Trimming stripped 6 bases from V and 2 bases from J, with 11 bases between. The germline V gene has CDR1 MNHEY and CDR2 SMNVEV (reference sequence). The CDR3 bases are TGTGCCAGCAGCCAAGGGCAGACCTACAATGAGCAGTTCTTC. It translates to CASSQGQTYNEQFF.

The V call is TRBV9, the J call TRBJ2-7; D is undetermined. The germline V gene has CDR1 SGDLS and CDR2 YYNGEE. CDR3 length: 15 amino acids. The ends were cut back, 4 bases at V and 4 bases at J, with 18 bases in the middle. DNA of the CDR3: TGTGCCAGCAGCACGTACCAAGACTCCTTGTACGAGCAGTACTTC. Its translation is CASSTYQDSLYEQYF.

V gene TRBV7-3 combines with J gene TRBJ2-1, with a possible D match to TRBD2 (6 bases). Trimming took off 5 bases at V and 3 bases at J, with 11 bases between the two ends. Germline V gives CDR1 SGHTA, CDR2 FQGTGA. This CDR3 has 14 amino acids. CDR3 nucleotides: TGTGCCAGCAGCGCAACGGGACTCTACAATGAGCAGTTCTTC. Its protein product is CASSATGLYNEQFF.

The V call is TRBV5-4, the J call TRBJ2-7; 9 bases map to TRBD1. The ends lost 2 bases at V and 5 bases at J; junction bases unmatched: 8. The CDR3 consists of 15 residues. Germline CDR1 and CDR2: SGHNT and YYREEE (reference sequence). This CDR3 is CASSLPGQGLDEQYF. Here the CDR3 DNA reads TGTGCCAGCAGCTTACCGGGACAGGGACTGGACGAGCAGTACTTC.

This sequence joins TRBV9 and TRBJ2-7; D is possibly TRBD2 (6 bases). V lost 3 bases and J lost 5, with 12 bases in between. The CDR3 spans 13 residues. Germline CDR1 SGDLS, CDR2 YYNGEE. The CDR3 DNA sequence: TGTGCCAGCAGCGCCGGGACTGGGGACGAGCAGTACTTC. Protein product: CASSAGTGDEQYF.

The rearrangement links TRBV28 to TRBJ1-2; D might be TRBD1 (5 bases). The CDR3 runs to 12 residues. Germline CDR1 is MDHEN and CDR2 is SYDVKM. V was clipped by 8 bases and J by 1 base, with 8 bases between them. CDR3: CASRGDNYGYTF. The CDR3 coding sequence is TGTGCCAGCCGGGGGGATAACTATGGCTACACCTTC.

The chain carries TRBV4-2 and TRBJ2-3, with D perhaps matching TRBD2 (7 bases). Per germline, CDR1 LGHNA and CDR2 YNFKEQ. The CDR3 runs to 16 residues. Trimming removed 0 bases at V and 5 bases at J, with 15 bases between. As DNA, the CDR3 is TGTGCCAGCAGCCAAGATGCCGGCGGGGGCGGAGATACGCAGTATTTT. It specifies CASSQDAGGGGDTQYF.

The chain employs TRBV7-9 and TRBJ2-1; D possibly corresponds to TRBD2 (6 bases). The germline V gene encodes CDR1 SEHNR and CDR2 FQNEAQ (reference sequence). V gave up 5 bases and J gave up 6 bases, with 8 bases separating them. The CDR3 has 12 residues. CDR3 sequence: CASSLSGNEQFF. DNA for the CDR3: TGTGCCAGCAGCCTTAGCGGCAATGAGCAGTTCTTC.

This clone is deemed hyperexpanded. The chain recombines TRBV27 with TRBJ2-7; D gene unclear. The germline V gene encodes CDR1 MNHEY and CDR2 SMNVEV (reference sequence). The ends were cut back, 6 bases at V and 0 bases at J, with 12 bases in the middle. The CDR3 has 14 residues. CDR3 coding DNA: TGTGCCAGCAGAATAAGCGAGATCTCCTACGAGCAGTACTTC. Encoded protein: CASRISEISYEQYF.

The chain joins TRBV5-7 to TRBJ1-4; TRBD1 is a possible D gene (5 bases). TRBV5-7 is an ORF, and what it does is uncertain. Trimming took off 0 bases at V and 8 bases at J, with 14 bases between the two ends. The CDR3 covers 15 residues. DNA of the CDR3: TGTGCCAGCAGCTTGGCCCGGCAGGGTAAGGAAAAACTGTTTTTT. Translated, it gives CASSLARQGKEKLFF.

The rearrangement links TRBV2 to TRBJ2-5; D perhaps matches TRBD2 (6 bases). Germline assignment: CDR1 SNHLY and CDR2 FYNNEI. This CDR3 spans 13 amino acids. Between the trimmed V and J ends, which lost 8 bases and 5 bases, there was a span of 15 bases. The CDR3 is CASGPGDWETQYF. The CDR3 bases are TGTGCCAGCGGACCCGGGGACTGGGAGACCCAGTACTTC.

The V and J genes are TRBV19 and TRBJ2-7; TRBD1 might be the D (6 bases). The V and J ends lost 9 bases and 4 bases respectively, with 13 bases between them. This CDR3 has 12 residues. The germline V gene has CDR1 LNHDA and CDR2 SQIVND (reference sequence). CDR3 protein: CASSVGGYEQYF. The CDR3 DNA reads TGTGCCAGCAGCGTAGGGGGTTACGAGCAGTACTTC.

This clone appeared once. The chain recombines TRBV14 with TRBJ2-3, with TRBD2 as a possible D gene (6 bases). Germline loops: CDR1 SGHDN, CDR2 FVKESK. The CDR3 sequence is 13 residues long. V lost 4 bases, J lost 6 bases, and 11 bases lay in between. DNA for the CDR3: TGTGCCAGCAGCCTGACTAGTTCGGATACGCAGTATTTT. It encodes CASSLTSSDTQYF.

This chain links TRBV10-3 with TRBJ2-7; TRBD2 agrees at 14 bases. With V trimmed by 3 bases and J by 4 bases, 8 bases remained unmatched. The CDR3 is 17 amino acids. CDR1 is ENHRY and CDR2 is SYGVKD in the germline V gene. As DNA, the CDR3 is TGTGCCATCAGTGATCGGGGGACTAGCGGGAGTTCGTACGAGCAGTACTTC. Translated, it gives CAISDRGTSGSSYEQYF.

In nucleotides, the CDR3 is TGTGCCAGCAGTTACTTGGCTAGCGGGGACATAGAGCAGTACTTC. It encodes CASSYLASGDIEQYF. The V call is TRBV6-7, the J call TRBJ2-7, with TRBD2 matching over 9 bases. TRBV6-7 is sorted into the ORF group, with uncertain function. V gave up 1 base and J gave up 7 bases; unmatched junction bases: 8. The CDR3 totals 15 residues.

This clone was recorded only once. The rearrangement links TRBV5-1 to TRBJ2-1; D is possibly TRBD2 (5 bases). Germline CDR1 and CDR2: SGHRS and YFSETQ. The CDR3 consists of 18 residues. V lost 1 base and J 0 bases, leaving 17 bases between the germline ends. DNA of the CDR3: TGCGCCAGCAGCTTGATTAATAGCGAACAACTCTCCTACAATGAGCAGTTCTTC. Its protein is CASSLINSEQLSYNEQFF.

This clone was counted a few times. The rearrangement links TRBV25-1 to TRBJ2-1; TRBD1 matches at 8 bases. This CDR3 is built from 13 residues. In germline, CDR1 is MGHDK, CDR2 SYGVNS. The ends lost 4 bases at V and 8 bases at J; junction bases unmatched: 4. CDR3 in amino acids: CASSVGQVDEQFF. The CDR3 DNA reads TGTGCCAGCAGTGTGGGACAGGTCGATGAGCAGTTCTTC.

This chain links TRBV2 with TRBJ1-2; no clear D gene. This CDR3 is 12 amino acids long. Trimming left V 2 bases short and J 12 bases short, with 13 bases between. Germline V gene data show CDR1 as SNHLY and CDR2 as FYNNEI. CDR3 loop: CASSEMAVEDTF. The CDR3 DNA follows: TGTGCCAGCAGTGAAATGGCAGTCGAAGACACCTTC. The full variable domain, completed using reference TRBV2 and TRBJ1-2, is EPEVTQTPSHQVTQMGQEVILRCVPISNHLYFYWYRQILGQKVEFLVSFYNNEISEKSEIFDDQFSVERPDGSNFTLKIRSTKLEDSAMYFCASSEMAVEDTFGSGTRLTVV.

The chain carries TRBV15 and TRBJ2-3, with TRBD2 matching over 14 bases. This CDR3 region has 16 residues. CDR1 is LNHNV and CDR2 is YYDKDF in the germline V gene (reference sequence). V lost 5 bases, J lost 4 bases, and 5 bases stayed unmatched. The CDR3 spells CATSRLAGGVSDTQYF. CDR3 coding DNA: TGTGCCACCAGCCGACTAGCGGGAGGGGTCTCAGATACGCAGTATTTT.

This clone was recorded only once. The gene calls are TRBV5-5 and TRBJ1-1; D remains ambiguous. V dropped 1 base and J dropped 1 base, with 8 bases sitting between them. Germline-derived CDR1 and CDR2 are SGHKS and YYEKEE (reference sequence). This CDR3 contains 14 residues. The CDR3 reads CASSLWQTNTEAFF. The CDR3 nucleotides are TGTGCCAGCAGCTTGTGGCAGACGAACACTGAAGCTTTCTTT. Using reference TRBV5-5 and TRBJ1-1 for the parts outside the CDR3, the full variable domain is DAGVTQSPTHLIKTRGQQVTLRCSPISGHKSVSWYQQVLGQGPQFIFQYYEKEERGRGNFPDRFSARQFPNYSSELNVNALLLGDSALYLCASSLWQTNTEAFFGQGTRLTVV.

J is TRBJ1-4 and V is TRBV10-2; D is ambiguous. This CDR3 comprises 14 residues. V lost 3 bases to trimming and J lost 6 bases, with 11 bases between them. The V gene's germline CDR1 is WSHSY and CDR2 SAAADI. This CDR3 reads CASSEGPMHEKLFF. Here the CDR3 DNA reads TGCGCCAGCAGTGAAGGACCTATGCATGAAAAACTGTTTTTT.

The chain has TRBV29-1 and TRBJ1-3; no clear D gene. V was cut by 4 bases and J by 0 bases, with 7 bases left in between. This CDR3 has 13 amino acids. Germline V gene lookup returns CDR1 SQVTM and CDR2 ANQGSEA. The CDR3 DNA is TGCAGCGTTGCGGGTCTCTCTGGAAACACCATATATTTT. Residues: CSVAGLSGNTIYF. Together with reference TRBV29-1 and TRBJ1-3, the CDR3 gives the full variable domain: SAVISQKPSRDICQRGTSLTIQCQVDSQVTMMFWYRQQPGQSLTLIATANQGSEATYESGFVIDKFPISRPNLTFSTLTVSNMSPEDSSIYLCSVAGLSGNTIYFGEGSWLTVV.